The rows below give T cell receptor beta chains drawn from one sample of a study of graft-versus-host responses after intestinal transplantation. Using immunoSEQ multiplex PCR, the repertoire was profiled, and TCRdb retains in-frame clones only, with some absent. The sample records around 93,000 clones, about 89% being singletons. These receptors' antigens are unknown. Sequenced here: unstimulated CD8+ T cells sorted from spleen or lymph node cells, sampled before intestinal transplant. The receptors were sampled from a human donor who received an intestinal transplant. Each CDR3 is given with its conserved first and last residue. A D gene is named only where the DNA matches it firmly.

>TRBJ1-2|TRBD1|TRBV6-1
CASSQGDHGYTF
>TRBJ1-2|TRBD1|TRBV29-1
CSVEYIDRALPNYGYTF
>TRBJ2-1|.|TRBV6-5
CASSSQRAGPDEQFF
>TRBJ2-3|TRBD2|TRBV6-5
CASSYYGGADTQYF
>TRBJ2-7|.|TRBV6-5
CASSYSNRRGDYEQYF
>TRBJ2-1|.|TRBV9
CASSQGPGDGSYNEQFF
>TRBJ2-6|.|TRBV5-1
CASSLAARVVSGANVLTF
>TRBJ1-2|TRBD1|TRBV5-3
CARSYDGDSNYGYTF
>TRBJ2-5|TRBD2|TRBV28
CASIPGLAGAGETQYF
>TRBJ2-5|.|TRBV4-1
CASSQEPFPRETQYF
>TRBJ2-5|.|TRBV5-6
CASSEGEETQYF
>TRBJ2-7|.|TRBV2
CASSELALTYEQYF
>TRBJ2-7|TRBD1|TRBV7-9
CASSPTPGQGIHEQYF
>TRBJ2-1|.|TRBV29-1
CSVDLVPNEQFF
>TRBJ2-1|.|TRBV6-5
CASSYSTWNEQFF
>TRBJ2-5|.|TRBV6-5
CASWGAPGETQYF
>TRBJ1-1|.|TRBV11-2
CASSLVGQGAFF
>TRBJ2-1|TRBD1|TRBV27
CASSIDRGNEQFF
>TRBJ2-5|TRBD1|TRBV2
CASSAGQGPSWETQYF
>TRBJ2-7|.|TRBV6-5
CASSYGTGNYEQYF
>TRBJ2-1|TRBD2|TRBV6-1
CASSERPPWTSGTNEQFF
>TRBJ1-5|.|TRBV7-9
CASSLGQDSNQPQHF
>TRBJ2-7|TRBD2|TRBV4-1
CASSPGLGYEQYF
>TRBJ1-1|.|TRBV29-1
CSAKEGEITEAFF
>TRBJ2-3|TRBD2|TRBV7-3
CASSLLAGGGTDTQYF
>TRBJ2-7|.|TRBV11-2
CASSLGGGGPWEQYF
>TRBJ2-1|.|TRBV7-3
CASSLIDSNYNEQFF
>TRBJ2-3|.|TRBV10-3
CAITRAPNFDTQYF
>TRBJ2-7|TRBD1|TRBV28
CASSLTGTGGEQYF
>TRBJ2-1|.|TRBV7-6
CASILARNSAYNEQFF
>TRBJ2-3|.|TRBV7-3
CASSLERGARPSTDTQYF
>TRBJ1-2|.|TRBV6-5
CASSYSKDYGYTF
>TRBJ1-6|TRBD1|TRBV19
CASSSETGTGSPLHF
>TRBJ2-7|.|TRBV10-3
CAISEPGGAPWSYEQYF
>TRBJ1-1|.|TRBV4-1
CASSQQEDVRGVFF
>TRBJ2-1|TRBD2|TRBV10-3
CAISESGLADYNEQFF
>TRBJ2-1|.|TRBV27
CASSLTDYSYNEQFF